The entry that follows covers one T cell receptor (beta chain) sequence. The protocol was immunoSEQ multiplex PCR, while the TCRdb copy is restricted to in-frame clones and leaves out a portion. Of approximately 220,000 clones listed, 86% were seen once; the top ten hold over 3%. These data originate in a study of blood T cell repertoires in COVID-19. V lost 0 bases and J 0 bases, leaving 15 bases between the germline ends. The length of the CDR3 is 18 residues. In germline, CDR1 is SGHTA, CDR2 FQGNSA. Participants were placed into cohorts based on the clinical history they reported. The chain joins TRBV7-2 to TRBJ1-5; D is uncertain. The sequence was collected from a woman aged 40 to 50 with acute COVID-19. The source material was PBMCs or T cells enriched from blood (not recorded which). CDR3 loop: CASSLAVGVTPSNQPQHF. The CDR3 nucleotides read TGTGCCAGCAGCTTAGCCGTCGGGGTTACCCCTAGCAATCAGCCCCAGCATTTT. Full variable domain (missing parts from reference TRBV7-2 and TRBJ1-5): GAGVSQSPSNKVTEKGKDVELRCDPISGHTALYWYRQSLGQGLEFLIYFQGNSAPDKSGLPSDRFSAERTGGSVSTLTIQRTQQEDSAVYLCASSLAVGVTPSNQPQHFGDGTRLSIL.